Detailed here is one T cell receptor (beta chain). The entry originates in a study of control samples from healthy donors and cancer patients. This CDR3 contains 12 residues. V was shortened by 7 bases and J by 2 bases, with 6 bases between the two germline ends. Libraries were prepared by immunoSEQ multiplex PCR; TCRdb keeps only in-frame clonotypes and omits some of them. The table shows roughly 140,000 clones, with roughly 92% occurring only once. The source material was blood. This chain joins TRBV12-3 or TRBV12-4 and TRBJ1-5; no reliable D call. This TCR derives from a man aged 45-65 years in good health. In nucleotides, the CDR3 is TGTGCCAGCACTCTGGGCAATCAGCCCCAGCATTTT. As protein: CASTLGNQPQHF.